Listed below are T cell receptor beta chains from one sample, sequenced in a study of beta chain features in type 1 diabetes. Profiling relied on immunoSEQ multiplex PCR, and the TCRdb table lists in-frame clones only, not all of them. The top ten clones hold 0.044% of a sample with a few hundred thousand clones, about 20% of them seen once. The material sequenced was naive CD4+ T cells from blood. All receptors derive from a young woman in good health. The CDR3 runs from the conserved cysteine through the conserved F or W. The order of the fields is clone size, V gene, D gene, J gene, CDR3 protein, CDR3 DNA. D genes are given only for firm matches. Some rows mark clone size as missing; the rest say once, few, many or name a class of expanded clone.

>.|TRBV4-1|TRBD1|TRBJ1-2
CASSLDRLVYGYTF
TGCGCCAGCAGCCTGGACAGGCTAGTCTATGGCTACACCTTC
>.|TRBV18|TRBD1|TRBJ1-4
CASSPPGQDNEKLFF
TGTGCCAGCTCACCACCGGGACAGGATAATGAAAAACTGTTTTTT
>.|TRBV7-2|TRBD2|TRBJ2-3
CASSLRTSGGTGTDTQYF
TGTGCCAGCAGCTTAAGGACTAGCGGTGGTACGGGCACAGATACGCAGTATTTT
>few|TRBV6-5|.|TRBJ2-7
CASSYGQWSSYEQYF
TGTGCCAGCAGTTACGGACAGTGGAGCTCCTACGAGCAGTACTTC
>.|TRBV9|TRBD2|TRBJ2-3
CASSPTSGRGDTQYF
TGTGCCAGCAGCCCGACTAGCGGGAGGGGAGATACGCAGTATTTT
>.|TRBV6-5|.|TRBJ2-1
CASSLTQGFPYNEQFF
TGTGCCAGCAGTTTAACCCAGGGGTTCCCTTACAATGAGCAGTTCTTC
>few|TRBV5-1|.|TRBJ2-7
CASSLAETESLKQYF
TGCGCCAGCAGCTTGGCCGAGACAGAGTCCTTGAAGCAGTACTTC
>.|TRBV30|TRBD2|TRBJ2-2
CAWSVQLATNGELFF
TGTGCCTGGAGTGTACAACTAGCGACTAACGGGGAGCTGTTTTTT
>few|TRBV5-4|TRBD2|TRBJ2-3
CASSSSASGAGDTQYF
TGTGCCAGCAGCTCCAGCGCTAGCGGGGCGGGGGATACGCAGTATTTT
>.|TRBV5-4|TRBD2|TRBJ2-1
CASSLRLAGRNEQFF
TGTGCCAGCAGCCTAAGACTAGCGGGGAGGAATGAGCAGTTCTTC
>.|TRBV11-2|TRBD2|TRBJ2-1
CASSFGLAGGDEQFF
TGTGCCAGCAGCTTCGGACTAGCGGGAGGAGATGAGCAGTTCTTC
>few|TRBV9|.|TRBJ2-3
CASSPGGGTDTQYF
TGTGCCAGCAGCCCAGGGGGAGGTACAGATACGCAGTATTTT
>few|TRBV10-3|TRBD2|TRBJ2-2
CAISEQVGLADQTGELFF
TGTGCCATCAGTGAGCAGGTGGGACTAGCGGACCAAACCGGGGAGCTGTTTTTT
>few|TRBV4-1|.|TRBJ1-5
CASSQNTGGVGQPQHF
TGCGCCAGCAGCCAAAATACCGGAGGGGTCGGACAGCCCCAGCATTTT
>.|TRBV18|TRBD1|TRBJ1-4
CASSPEPGQGTQLFF
TGTGCCAGCTCACCGGAACCGGGACAGGGAACGCAACTGTTTTTT
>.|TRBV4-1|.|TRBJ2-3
CASSQVAVLGTQYF
TGCGCCAGCAGCCAGGTAGCGGTTCTGGGTACGCAGTATTTT
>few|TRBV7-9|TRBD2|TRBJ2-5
CASSRETSGIRKTQYF
TGTGCCAGCAGCCGTGAGACTAGCGGAATTAGAAAGACCCAGTACTTC
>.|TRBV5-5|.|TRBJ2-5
CASTVIGTGETQYF
TGTGCCAGCACCGTCATAGGAACGGGGGAGACCCAGTACTTC
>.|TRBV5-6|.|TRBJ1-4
CASSLGPAHGEKLFF
TGTGCCAGCAGCTTGGGTCCGGCCCACGGGGAAAAACTGTTTTTT
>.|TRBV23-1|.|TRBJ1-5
CASSPPEPTSNQPQHF
TGCGCCAGCAGTCCCCCCGAGCCAACTAGCAATCAGCCCCAGCATTTT
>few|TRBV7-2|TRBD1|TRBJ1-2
CASSLVNRGDYGYTF
TGTGCCAGCAGCTTAGTCAACAGGGGGGACTATGGCTACACCTTC
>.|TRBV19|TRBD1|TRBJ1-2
CASTTTGGDGYTF
TGTGCCAGTACCACTACAGGGGGCGATGGCTACACCTTC
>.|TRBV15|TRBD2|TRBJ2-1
CATLAGAVGSAVGEQFF
TGTGCCACCCTAGCGGGGGCTGTGGGGTCTGCGGTCGGTGAGCAGTTCTTC
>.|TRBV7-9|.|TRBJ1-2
CASSGLGGYGYTF
TGTGCCAGCAGCGGTCTAGGGGGTTATGGCTACACCTTC
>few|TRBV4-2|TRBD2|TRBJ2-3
CAISSGADTDTQYF
TGTGCCATCTCTAGCGGGGCCGACACAGATACGCAGTATTTT
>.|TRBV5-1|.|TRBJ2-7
CASSLGTLASRSDEQYF
TGCGCCAGCAGCTTGGGAACGTTAGCTAGTCGGTCGGACGAGCAGTACTTC
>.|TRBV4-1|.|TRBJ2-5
CASSQGGDIRGQPFRTQYF
TGCGCCAGCAGCCAAGGTGGCGATATAAGAGGACAGCCTTTTAGGACCCAGTACTTC
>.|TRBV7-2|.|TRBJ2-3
CASSSAGVSTDTQYF
TGTGCCAGCAGCTCAGCAGGGGTTAGCACAGATACGCAGTATTTT
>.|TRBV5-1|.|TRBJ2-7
CASSRAGGSPYEQYF
TGCGCCAGCAGCAGGGCGGGCGGGTCTCCCTACGAGCAGTACTTC